This entry lists 12 T cell receptor beta chains sequenced from one sample in a study of blood T cell repertoires in COVID-19. Generated by immunoSEQ multiplex PCR, the TCRdb table keeps only in-frame clones and is missing some. The sample has 250,000 to 350,000 clones; around nine tenths are singletons. Source material: PBMCs or T cells enriched from blood (not recorded which). Receptors were obtained from a woman aged 30 to 39 who had recovered from COVID-19.

CDR3 in amino acids: CASSGGLAGAGTETQYF. In DNA form, the CDR3 reads TGTGCCAGCAGTGGGGGGCTAGCGGGAGCGGGTACGGAGACCCAGTACTTC. V is TRBV6-1 and J is TRBJ2-5, with 10 bases that match TRBD2. CDR3 length: 17 amino acids. The trim removed 4 bases at V and 5 bases at J, leaving 13 bases unmatched. Germline CDR1 reads MNHNS; CDR2 reads SASEGT.

In this sample, this clone turned up once. The gene calls are TRBV7-9 and TRBJ2-1; TRBD2 aligns across 13 bases. CDR1 is SEHNR and CDR2 is FQNEAQ in the germline V gene (reference sequence). Trimming took 5 bases from V and 3 from J; bases not matched to a gene: 7. The CDR3 length is 17 residues. The CDR3 reads CASSRTSGREDYNEQFF. In nucleotides, the CDR3 is TGTGCCAGCAGCCGTACTAGCGGGAGGGAAGACTACAATGAGCAGTTCTTC.

J is TRBJ1-4 and V is TRBV6-6; TRBD1 agrees at 11 bases. The V segment lost 6 bases and the J segment 4 bases; nucleotides outside the gene matches: 4. The CDR3 is made up of 15 amino acids. Germline V gene sequence: CDR1 MNHNY, CDR2 SVGAGI (reference sequence). The CDR3 region is CASSLGQGVNEKLFF. CDR3 nucleotides: TGTGCCAGCAGCCTGGGACAGGGGGTTAATGAAAAACTGTTTTTT.

The rearrangement joins TRBV9 to TRBJ1-6; 7 nucleotides match TRBD1. Trimming at V came to 0 bases and at J to 9 bases, leaving 6 bases not matched to a gene. The CDR3 runs to 15 residues. From germline, CDR1 is SGDLS and CDR2 YYNGEE. Written as DNA, the CDR3 is TGTGCCAGCAGCGTAGATCCAGACAGGGTTTCACCCCTCCACTTT. Translating it yields CASSVDPDRVSPLHF.

This chain joins TRBV7-8 and TRBJ1-5; D call uncertain. The CDR3 is 14 amino acids. Trimming pared 5 bases from V and 0 bases from J, leaving 8 bases between. CDR1 and CDR2 from the germline V gene are SGHVS and FQNEAQ. This CDR3 reads CASSPDTSNQPQHF. DNA of the CDR3: TGTGCCAGCAGCCCAGACACTAGCAATCAGCCCCAGCATTTT.

V and J are TRBV9 and TRBJ2-5, with TRBD2 as a possible D gene (6 bases). The V gene's germline CDR1 is SGDLS and CDR2 YYNGEE. The CDR3 totals 15 residues. Trimming shortened V by 4 bases and J by 3 bases, and 16 bases separated the two germline ends. The CDR3 DNA follows: TGTGCCAGCAGCCCCGCGGGATGGCGGGAAGAGACCCAGTACTTC. Translating it yields CASSPAGWREETQYF.

This chain connects TRBV7-6 to TRBJ1-2; D uncertain. Germline assignment: CDR1 SGHVS and CDR2 FNYEAQ. V dropped 4 bases and J dropped 3 bases, with 12 bases sitting between them. CDR3 length equals 14 residues. The CDR3 is CASSSKGGHYGYTF. DNA of the CDR3: TGTGCCAGCAGCTCTAAGGGAGGGCACTATGGCTACACCTTC.

V is TRBV29-1 and J is TRBJ2-7; TRBD2 aligns across 11 bases. This CDR3 spans 15 amino acids. V lost 6 bases to trimming and J lost 0 bases; unmatched junction nucleotides: 7. Per the germline V gene, CDR1 is SQVTM and CDR2 is ANQGSEA. CDR3 in DNA: TGCAGCGTCGATAACCTAGCGGGAGGCTCCTACGAGCAGTACTTC. Protein product: CSVDNLAGGSYEQYF.

V gene TRBV5-1 combines with J gene TRBJ2-7; D not resolved. The CDR3 runs to 13 residues. Germline V lookup: CDR1 SGHRS, CDR2 YFSETQ. V was shortened by 0 bases and J by 3 bases, with 7 bases between the two germline ends. The CDR3 DNA is TGCGCCAGCAGCTTGGGGGCAGGCTACGAGCAGTACTTC. Amino acid sequence: CASSLGAGYEQYF.

This chain joins TRBV10-1 and TRBJ2-2, with D possibly matching TRBD1 (5 bases). CDR1 and CDR2 (germline): WNHNN, SYGVQD (reference sequence). The CDR3 contains 18 residues. Trimming removed 2 bases from V and 0 bases from J, with 16 bases in between. CDR3 sequence: CASSETSRATANTGELFF. DNA for the CDR3: TGCGCCAGCAGTGAGACGAGCAGGGCCACCGCGAACACCGGGGAGCTGTTTTTT.

The chain is built from TRBV18 and TRBJ1-3, with D possibly being TRBD1 (6 bases). Trimming left V 5 bases short and J 2 bases short, with 19 bases between. The CDR3 consists of 17 residues. CDR1 and CDR2 from the germline V gene are KGHSH and LQKENI. The CDR3 spells CASSEYGQPAPGNTIYF. DNA for the CDR3: TGTGCCAGCTCAGAATACGGACAGCCCGCCCCTGGAAACACCATATATTTT.

The chain joins TRBV14 to TRBJ2-7; D call uncertain. The CDR3 has 13 residues. The V end lost 0 bases, the J end lost 3 bases, and 6 bases lay between the germline ends. Germline assignment: CDR1 SGHDN and CDR2 FVKESK. CDR3 nucleotide sequence: TGTGCCAGCAGCCAAGAGAGGAGCTACGAGCAGTACTTC. Its protein is CASSQERSYEQYF.